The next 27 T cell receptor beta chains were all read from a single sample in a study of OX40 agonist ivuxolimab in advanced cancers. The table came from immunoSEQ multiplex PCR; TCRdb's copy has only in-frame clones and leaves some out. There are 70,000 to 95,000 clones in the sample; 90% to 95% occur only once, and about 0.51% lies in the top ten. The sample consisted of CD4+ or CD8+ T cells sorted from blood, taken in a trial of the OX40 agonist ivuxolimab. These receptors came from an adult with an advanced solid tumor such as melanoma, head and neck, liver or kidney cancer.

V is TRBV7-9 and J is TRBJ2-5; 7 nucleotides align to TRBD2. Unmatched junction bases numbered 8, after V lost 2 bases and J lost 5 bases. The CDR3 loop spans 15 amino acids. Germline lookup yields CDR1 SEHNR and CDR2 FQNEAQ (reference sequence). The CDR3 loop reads CASSLLTGGMETQYF. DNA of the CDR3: TGTGCCAGCAGCTTACTGACGGGGGGAATGGAGACCCAGTACTTC.

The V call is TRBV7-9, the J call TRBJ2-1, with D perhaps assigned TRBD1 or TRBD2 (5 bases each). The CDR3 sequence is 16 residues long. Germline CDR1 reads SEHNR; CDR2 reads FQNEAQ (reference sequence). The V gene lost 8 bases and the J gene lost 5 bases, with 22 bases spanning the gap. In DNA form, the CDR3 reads TGTGCCAGCCCCCAGGGACGGGGATCAGTCCACAATGAGCAGTTCTTC. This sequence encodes CASPQGRGSVHNEQFF.

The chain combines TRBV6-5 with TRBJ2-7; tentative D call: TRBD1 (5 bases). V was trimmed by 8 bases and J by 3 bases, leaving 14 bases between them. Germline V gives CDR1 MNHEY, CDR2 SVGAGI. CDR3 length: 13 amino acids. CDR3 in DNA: TGTGCCAGCGATAGTCGACAGTTCTACGAGCAGTACTTC. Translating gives CASDSRQFYEQYF.

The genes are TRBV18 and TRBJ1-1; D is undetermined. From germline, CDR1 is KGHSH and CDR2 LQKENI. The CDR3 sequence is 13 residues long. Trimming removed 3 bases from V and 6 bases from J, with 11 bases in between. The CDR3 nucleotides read TGTGCCAGCTCACCCAACCGAGGGTCTGAAGCTTTCTTT. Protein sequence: CASSPNRGSEAFF.

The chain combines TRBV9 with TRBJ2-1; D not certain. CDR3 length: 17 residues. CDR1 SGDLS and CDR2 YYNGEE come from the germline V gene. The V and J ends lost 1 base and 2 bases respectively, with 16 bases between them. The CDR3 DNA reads TGTGCCAGCAGCGTAAATGTAGGGTTTATCCCCTACAATGAGCAGTTCTTC. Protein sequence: CASSVNVGFIPYNEQFF.

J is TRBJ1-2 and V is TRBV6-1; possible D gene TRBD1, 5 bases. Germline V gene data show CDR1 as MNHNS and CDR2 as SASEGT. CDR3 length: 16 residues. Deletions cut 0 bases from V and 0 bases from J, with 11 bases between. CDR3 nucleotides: TGTGCCAGCAGTGAAGCCCCCCAGGGTGCTAACTATGGCTACACCTTC. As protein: CASSEAPQGANYGYTF.

The CDR3 DNA reads as TGCAGCGTTCAAGGGGGCGCGCGTGAAAAACTGTTTTTT. It is translated as CSVQGGAREKLFF. This chain connects TRBV29-1 to TRBJ1-4; the match to TRBD1 covers 7 bases. The CDR3 has 13 residues. Germline CDR1 is SQVTM and CDR2 is ANQGSEA. V was pared by 5 bases and J by 7 bases, with 7 bases of the junction left unmatched. Variable domain in full (rest from reference TRBV29-1 and TRBJ1-4): SAVISQKPSRDICQRGTSLTIQCQVDSQVTMMFWYRQQPGQSLTLIATANQGSEATYESGFVIDKFPISRPNLTFSTLTVSNMSPEDSSIYLCSVQGGAREKLFFGSGTQLSVL.

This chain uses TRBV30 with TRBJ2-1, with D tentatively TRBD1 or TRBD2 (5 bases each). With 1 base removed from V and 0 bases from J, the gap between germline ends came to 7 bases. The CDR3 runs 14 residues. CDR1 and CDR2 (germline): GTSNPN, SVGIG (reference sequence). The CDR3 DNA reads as TGTGCCTGGAGTGGAGGGACCTCCTACAATGAGCAGTTCTTC. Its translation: CAWSGGTSYNEQFF.

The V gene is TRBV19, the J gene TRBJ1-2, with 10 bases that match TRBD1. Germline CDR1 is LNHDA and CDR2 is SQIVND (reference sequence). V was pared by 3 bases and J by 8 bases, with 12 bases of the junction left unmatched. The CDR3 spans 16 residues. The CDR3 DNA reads TGTGCCAGTAGTATTCCCCGCGGGACAGGGGTCGGCGGCTACACCTTC. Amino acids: CASSIPRGTGVGGYTF. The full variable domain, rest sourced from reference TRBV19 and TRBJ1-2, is DGGITQSPKYLFRKEGQNVTLSCEQNLNHDAMYWYRQDPGQGLRLIYYSQIVNDFQKGDIAEGYSVSREKKESFPLTVTSAQKNPTAFYLCASSIPRGTGVGGYTFGSGTRLTVV.

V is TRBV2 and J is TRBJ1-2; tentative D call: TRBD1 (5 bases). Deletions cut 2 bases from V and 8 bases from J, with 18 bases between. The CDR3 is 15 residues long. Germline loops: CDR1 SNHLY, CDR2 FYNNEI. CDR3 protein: CASSERQGGRYGYTF. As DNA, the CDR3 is TGTGCCAGCAGTGAAAGGCAGGGAGGGAGATACGGCTACACCTTC.

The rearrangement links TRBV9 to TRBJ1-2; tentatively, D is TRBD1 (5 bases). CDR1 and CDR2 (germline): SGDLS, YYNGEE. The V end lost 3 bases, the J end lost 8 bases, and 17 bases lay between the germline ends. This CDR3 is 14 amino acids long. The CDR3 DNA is TGTGCCAGCAGCGGACGAGGGGCGGGACGCGGCTACACCTTC. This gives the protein CASSGRGAGRGYTF.

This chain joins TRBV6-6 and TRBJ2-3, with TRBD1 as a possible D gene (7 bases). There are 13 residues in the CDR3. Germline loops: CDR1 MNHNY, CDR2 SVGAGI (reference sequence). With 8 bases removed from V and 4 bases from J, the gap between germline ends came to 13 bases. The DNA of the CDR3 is TGTGCCAGCCGGAGGGGGCCATCAGATACGCAGTATTTT. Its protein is CASRRGPSDTQYF.

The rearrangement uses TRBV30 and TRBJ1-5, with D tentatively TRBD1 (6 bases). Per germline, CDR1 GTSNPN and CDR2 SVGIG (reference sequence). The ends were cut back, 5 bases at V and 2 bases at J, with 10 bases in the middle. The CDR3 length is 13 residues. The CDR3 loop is CAWGYRGNQPQHF. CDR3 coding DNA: TGTGCCTGGGGATACAGGGGCAATCAGCCCCAGCATTTT. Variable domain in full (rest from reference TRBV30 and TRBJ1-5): SQTIHQWPATLVQPVGSPLSLECTVEGTSNPNLYWYRQAAGRGLQLLFYSVGIGQISSEVPQNLSASRPQDRQFILSSKKLLLSDSGFYLCAWGYRGNQPQHFGDGTRLSIL.

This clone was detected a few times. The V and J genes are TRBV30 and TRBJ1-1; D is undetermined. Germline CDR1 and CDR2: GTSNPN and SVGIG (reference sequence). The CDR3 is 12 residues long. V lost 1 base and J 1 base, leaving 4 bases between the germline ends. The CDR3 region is CAWSGQNTEAFF. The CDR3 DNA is TGTGCCTGGAGTGGGCAGAACACTGAAGCTTTCTTT.

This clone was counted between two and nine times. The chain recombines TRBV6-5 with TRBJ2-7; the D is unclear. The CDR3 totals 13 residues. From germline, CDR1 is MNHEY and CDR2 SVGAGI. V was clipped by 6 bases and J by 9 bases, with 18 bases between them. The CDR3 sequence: CASSPNPSARQYF. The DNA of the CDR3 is TGTGCCAGCAGCCCTAACCCCTCAGCTAGGCAGTACTTC.

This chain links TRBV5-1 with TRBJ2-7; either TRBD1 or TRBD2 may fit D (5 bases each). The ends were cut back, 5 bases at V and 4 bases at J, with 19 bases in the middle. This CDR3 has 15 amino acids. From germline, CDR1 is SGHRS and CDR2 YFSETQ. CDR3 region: CASRNGWGSSYEQYF. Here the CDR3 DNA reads TGCGCCAGCAGAAATGGGTGGGGGAGTTCTTACGAGCAGTACTTC.

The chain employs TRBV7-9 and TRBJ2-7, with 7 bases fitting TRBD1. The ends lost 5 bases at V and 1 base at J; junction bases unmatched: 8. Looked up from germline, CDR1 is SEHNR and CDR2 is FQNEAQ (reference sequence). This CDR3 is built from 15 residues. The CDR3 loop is CASSTDRESSYEQYF. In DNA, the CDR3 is TGTGCCAGCAGCACCGACAGGGAATCATCCTACGAGCAGTACTTC.

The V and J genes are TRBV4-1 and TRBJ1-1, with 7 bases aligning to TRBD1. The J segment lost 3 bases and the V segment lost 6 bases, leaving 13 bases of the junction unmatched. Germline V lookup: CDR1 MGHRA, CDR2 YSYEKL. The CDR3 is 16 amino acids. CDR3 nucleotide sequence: TGCGCCAGCAGTCTACGACAGGGCAGCGGGGACACTGAAGCTTTCTTT. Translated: CASSLRQGSGDTEAFF.

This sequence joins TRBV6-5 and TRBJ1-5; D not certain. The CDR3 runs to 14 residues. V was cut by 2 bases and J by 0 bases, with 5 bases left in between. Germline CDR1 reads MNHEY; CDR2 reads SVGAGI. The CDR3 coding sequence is TGTGCCAGCAGTTACCTACGTAGCAATCAGCCCCAGCATTTT. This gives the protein CASSYLRSNQPQHF.

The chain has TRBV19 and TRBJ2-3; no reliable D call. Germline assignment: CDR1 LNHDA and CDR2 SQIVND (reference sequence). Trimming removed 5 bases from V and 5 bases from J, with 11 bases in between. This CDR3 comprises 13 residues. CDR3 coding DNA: TGTGCCAGTAGTTCCGGGTTCCGAGATACGCAGTATTTT. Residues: CASSSGFRDTQYF.

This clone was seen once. In DNA form, the CDR3 reads TGTGCCAGCTCACCACCGCAGGGAGATACGCAGTATTTT. This encodes CASSPPQGDTQYF. This chain connects TRBV18 to TRBJ2-3, with D possibly TRBD1 on 5 matching bases. V was clipped by 0 bases and J by 5 bases, with 6 bases between them. The CDR3 length is 13 residues. Germline assignment: CDR1 KGHSH and CDR2 LQKENI.

Here the CDR3 reads CASSFRTGDYEQYF. CDR3 nucleotides: TGTGCCAGCAGCTTTAGGACAGGGGACTACGAGCAGTACTTC. The chain recombines TRBV5-6 with TRBJ2-7; 9 nucleotides align to TRBD1. The CDR3 spans 14 residues. In germline, CDR1 is SGHDT, CDR2 YYEEEE. After removal of 2 bases from V and 3 bases from J, the junction contained 3 bases not matched to a gene.

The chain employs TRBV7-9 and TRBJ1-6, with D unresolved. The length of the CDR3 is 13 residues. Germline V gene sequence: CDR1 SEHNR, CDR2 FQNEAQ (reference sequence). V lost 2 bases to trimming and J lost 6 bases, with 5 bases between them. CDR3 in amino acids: CASSLISNSPLHF. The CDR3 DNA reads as TGTGCCAGCAGCTTAATATCTAATTCACCCCTCCACTTT.

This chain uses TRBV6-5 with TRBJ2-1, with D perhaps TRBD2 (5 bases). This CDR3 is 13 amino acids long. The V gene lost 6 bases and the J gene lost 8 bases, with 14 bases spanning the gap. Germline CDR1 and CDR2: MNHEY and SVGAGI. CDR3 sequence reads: CASSTLVGDEQFF. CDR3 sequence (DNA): TGTGCCAGCAGCACACTAGTCGGGGATGAGCAGTTCTTC.

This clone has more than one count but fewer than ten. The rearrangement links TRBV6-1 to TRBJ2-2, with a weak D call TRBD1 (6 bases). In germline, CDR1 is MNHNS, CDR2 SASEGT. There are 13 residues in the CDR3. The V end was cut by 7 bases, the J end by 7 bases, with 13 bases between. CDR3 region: CASTNRAVGELFF. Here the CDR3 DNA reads TGTGCCAGCACTAACAGGGCGGTCGGGGAGCTGTTTTTT.

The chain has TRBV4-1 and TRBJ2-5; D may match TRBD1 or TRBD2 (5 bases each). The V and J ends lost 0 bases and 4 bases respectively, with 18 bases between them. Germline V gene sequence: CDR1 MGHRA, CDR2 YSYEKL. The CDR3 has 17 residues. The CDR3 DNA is TGCGCCAGCAGCCAAGATCTTGTGGGGGTATCGGGAGAGACCCAGTACTTC. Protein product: CASSQDLVGVSGETQYF.

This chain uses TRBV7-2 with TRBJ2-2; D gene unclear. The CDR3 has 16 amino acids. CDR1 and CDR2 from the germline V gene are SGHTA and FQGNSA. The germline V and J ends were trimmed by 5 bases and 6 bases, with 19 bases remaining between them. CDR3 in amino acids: CASSPETRASSGELFF. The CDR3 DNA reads TGTGCCAGCAGCCCAGAAACAAGGGCTAGTTCCGGGGAGCTGTTTTTT.